A few counts support the clone carrying this T cell receptor (beta chain). The TCR beta CDR3 regions underwent amplification from RNA transcripts. HTBI-primed first-round RT-PCR preceded second-round multiplex PCR. MiXCR was run by TCRdb on the multiplex PCR reads, yielding one entry per CDR3 protein. The table has hundreds of thousands of distinct CDR3 sequences, about 24% seen once; the top ten hold approximately 7.7%. This sample is drawn from a study of Graves' ophthalmopathy and Graves' hyperthyroidism. This CDR3 spans 13 amino acids. The germline V and J ends were trimmed by 0 bases and 5 bases, with 5 bases remaining between them.

The source is a young woman with stable Graves' hyperthyroidism. Some clones in this sample may be carry-over from other donors' samples. The sample comprised peripheral blood. The gene calls are TRBV12-3 or TRBV12-4 and TRBJ1-5; no definite D call. CDR3 DNA sequence: TGTGCCAGCAGTTTAGCGTATGATCAGCCCCAGCATTTT. Translated: CASSLAYDQPQHF.